What follows describes a single TCR beta chain. The antigen remains unidentified. CDR3 length: 14 amino acids. The germline CDR1 and CDR2 sequences are SGHDN and FVKESK. V lost 4 bases, J lost 7 bases, and 9 bases stayed unmatched. MiXCR, applied by TCRdb to the 5' RACE reads, yields one record per CDR3 protein. This repertoire shows roughly 99,000 distinct CDR3 sequences, roughly 19% found once; its top ten account for roughly a fifth. Time point specified: blood at routine non-recurrence follow-up after resection. This sample is drawn from a study of spatial heterogeneity in lung cancer. Study context: Raw reads contained each unique TCR and UMI combination more than ten times on average. The study, taken as a whole, reports: The study found ubiquitous expanded tumor TCRs in blood more at resection than follow-up.

The sequence came from a male donor with early-stage non-small cell lung cancer. The sequencing used PBMCs, collected at follow-up. The chain carries TRBV14 and TRBJ2-5; 7 nucleotides line up with TRBD1. CDR3 bases: TGTGCCAGCAGCCGACCGGGACAGAAATTGACCCAGTACTTC. This encodes CASSRPGQKLTQYF.